This is a list of T cell receptor beta chains from one sample in a study of cytomegalovirus exposure and HLA in healthy donors. Only in-frame clones appear in the TCRdb table, and some are missing; sequencing was by immunoSEQ multiplex PCR. This sample's table reports approximately 110,000 clones. The sample consisted of PBMCs. The source of these receptors is a man aged 50 to 59 in good health and CMV-seronegative. Each CDR3 is given with its conserved first and last residue. Each record gives: J gene, V gene, D gene, CDR3 DNA, CDR3 protein. The D gene is left open where the match is weak.

TRBJ2-7 | TRBV6-1 | - | TGTGCCAGCAGTGCATCCACCCAGTCAGAGCAGTACTTC | CASSASTQSEQYF
TRBJ1-2 | TRBV7-2 | - | TGTGCCAGCAGCCCCCGGGGGGGGGCACGGACTAACTATGGCTACACCTTC | CASSPRGGARTNYGYTF
TRBJ2-7 | TRBV5-1 | TRBD2 | TGCGCCAGCAGCTTGGCCGTAGCGGGGATCGACGAGCAGTACTTC | CASSLAVAGIDEQYF
TRBJ1-1 | TRBV5-6 | - | TGTGCCAGCAGCTTAGAAGGGGGCACTGAAGCTTTCTTT | CASSLEGGTEAFF
TRBJ2-1 | TRBV15 | - | TGTGCCACCAGCAGAGAGCCGGCGGTGGACAGATTTCTCCCCAATGAGCAGTTCTTC | CATSREPAVDRFLPNEQFF
TRBJ2-1 | TRBV27 | - | TGTGCCAGCAGCCCGCCTCGGGGCAGCGGGTCCTACAATGAGCAGTTCTTC | CASSPPRGSGSYNEQFF
TRBJ1-3 | TRBV18 | - | TGTGCCAGCTCATCGGACATCACCCCTGGAAACACCATATATTTT | CASSSDITPGNTIYF
TRBJ1-1 | TRBV5-1 | TRBD1 | TGCGCCAGCAGCCATTCGGGACAGGGAAGAAGGACTGAAGCTTTCTTT | CASSHSGQGRRTEAFF
TRBJ2-3 | TRBV7-9 | TRBD2 | TGTGCCAGCAGCTCCCCCCTGACTAGCGGGGGCACAGATACGCAGTATTTT | CASSSPLTSGGTDTQYF
TRBJ1-1 | TRBV18 | - | TGTGCCAGCTCACCTCTCTCGGGTCACCCGGGAACTGAAGCTTTCTTT | CASSPLSGHPGTEAFF
TRBJ2-1 | TRBV9 | - | TGTGCCAGCAGCGTCTCCGGCTACAGCTCCTACAATGAGCAGTTCTTC | CASSVSGYSSYNEQFF
TRBJ1-2 | TRBV15 | - | TGTGCCACCAGCAGAGATTGGAACAGATCTCTAGCGGGATACTATGGCTACACCTTC | CATSRDWNRSLAGYYGYTF
TRBJ1-6 | TRBV14 | TRBD1 | TGTGCCAGCAGCCAGTTACGGGACAGCAAGAATTCACCCCTCCACTTT | CASSQLRDSKNSPLHF
TRBJ1-1 | TRBV11-2 | - | TGTGCCAGCAGCTTAGCGGGACACTCTGAAGCTTTCTTT | CASSLAGHSEAFF
TRBJ1-1 | TRBV5-4 | - | TGTGCCAGCAGCTGGTCGACAGCTAACACTGAAGCTTTCTTT | CASSWSTANTEAFF
TRBJ1-6 | TRBV4-2 | TRBD1 | TGTGCCAGCAGCCAAAAGACAGGGTCTAATTCACCCCTCCACTTT | CASSQKTGSNSPLHF
TRBJ2-5 | TRBV5-1 | - | TGCGCCAGCAGCGTCGGGACTTTCCAAGAGACCCAGTACTTC | CASSVGTFQETQYF
TRBJ1-1 | TRBV2 | - | TGTGCCAGCAGTGGTAGGACTGGGCCCGGCACTGAAGCTTTCTTT | CASSGRTGPGTEAFF
TRBJ2-1 | TRBV7-9 | TRBD2 | TGTGCCAGCAGCTTATCGACTAGCGGGGGCTCCTACAATGAGCAGTTCTTC | CASSLSTSGGSYNEQFF
TRBJ2-1 | TRBV5-1 | - | TGCGCCAGCAGCACCCGGGGAACCGACAATGAGCAGTTCTTC | CASSTRGTDNEQFF
TRBJ2-7 | TRBV5-4 | TRBD1 | TGTGCCATCCGACAGGGTCAGGGCGAGCAGTACTTC | CAIRQGQGEQYF
TRBJ1-2 | TRBV5-1 | - | TGCGCCAGCAGCTTGGGACCCCCCCGAGGCAGCTTTAACTATGGCTACACCTTC | CASSLGPPRGSFNYGYTF
TRBJ2-5 | TRBV19 | - | TGTGCCAGTAGGTTACTAGGTCAAGAGACCCAGTACTTC | CASRLLGQETQYF
TRBJ2-1 | TRBV9 | TRBD1 | TGTGCCAGCAGCCTAAGACAGGGCTCCTACAATGAGCAGTTCTTC | CASSLRQGSYNEQFF
TRBJ1-5 | TRBV7-9 | TRBD1 | TGTGCCAGCAGCAAGGGACAGGGCGGTCAGCCCCAGCATTTT | CASSKGQGGQPQHF
TRBJ2-4 | TRBV6-1 | - | TGTGCCAGCAGACCGACAGCCAACATTCAGTACTTC | CASRPTANIQYF
TRBJ1-1 | TRBV6-1 | - | TGTGCCACCAGGAGGGACATGGCTTTCTTT | CATRRDMAFF
TRBJ2-7 | TRBV7-2 | TRBD1 | TGTGCCAGCAGCCCGACGACAGGGCAGCAGTACTTC | CASSPTTGQQYF
TRBJ2-1 | TRBV9 | TRBD2 | TGTGCCAGCAGCGCCGGACTAGCGGGAGGTCTTGAGCAGTTCTTC | CASSAGLAGGLEQFF
TRBJ2-2 | TRBV7-2 | - | TGTGCCAGCAGCCCCCAGGGACTGGTCGGGGAGCTGTTTTTT | CASSPQGLVGELFF
TRBJ2-2 | TRBV7-7 | TRBD1 | TGTGCTAGCAGCTTAGTCGGCACAGGGGGGAACACCGGGGAGCTGTTTTTT | CASSLVGTGGNTGELFF
TRBJ1-1 | TRBV11-2 | - | TGTGCCAGCAGCTTAACCCAGGGAAACACTGAAGCTTTCTTT | CASSLTQGNTEAFF
TRBJ2-1 | TRBV6-4 | TRBD2 | TGTGCCAGCAGTATCTTAAGCGGGGGGGCACGTGAGCAGTTCTTC | CASSILSGGAREQFF
TRBJ2-7 | TRBV7-2 | - | TGTGCCAGCAGCTTTAGTGGGCACACCTACGAGCAGTACTTC | CASSFSGHTYEQYF
TRBJ1-4 | TRBV13 | - | TGTGCCAGCAGCTTAGATCGGTCCGGGGGAAAACTGTTTTTT | CASSLDRSGGKLFF
TRBJ2-3 | TRBV7-9 | TRBD2 | TGTGCCAGCAGCTTACTTAGCGGGGGTCCAGATACGCAGTATTTT | CASSLLSGGPDTQYF
TRBJ2-3 | TRBV27 | - | TGTGCCAGCAGTACAGGGAACACAGATACGCAGTATTTT | CASSTGNTDTQYF
TRBJ1-1 | TRBV7-2 | - | TGTGCCAGCAGCTTACAGGGAAACACTGAAGCTTTCTTT | CASSLQGNTEAFF
TRBJ2-7 | TRBV4-1 | TRBD2 | TGCGCCAGCAGCCAAGATTGGACTAGCGGGACTTGGTCCTACGAGCAGTACTTC | CASSQDWTSGTWSYEQYF
TRBJ2-2 | TRBV4-3 | TRBD1 | TGCGCCAGCAGCTTCCGGGACAGCGCCTGGGGGGAGCTGTTTTTT | CASSFRDSAWGELFF
TRBJ2-5 | TRBV5-1 | - | TGCGCCAGCAGTAGTGGACAGCTAGTGGAGACCCAGTACTTC | CASSSGQLVETQYF
TRBJ1-1 | TRBV18 | - | TGTGCCAGCTCACCGGACGAGGGAAGAGGGACTGAAGCTTTCTTT | CASSPDEGRGTEAFF
TRBJ1-5 | TRBV19 | - | TGTGCCAGTAGTATAAGCCGAACCAATCAGCCCCAGCATTTT | CASSISRTNQPQHF
TRBJ1-1 | TRBV10-3 | - | TGTGCCACCGGGACATTGAACACTGAAGCTTTCTTT | CATGTLNTEAFF
TRBJ2-7 | TRBV5-4 | - | TGTGCCAGCAGCCGGGAACCCTACGAGCAGTACTTC | CASSREPYEQYF
TRBJ1-2 | TRBV5-6 | TRBD1 | TGTGCCAGCAGCCTGGGACAGAACTATGGCTACACCTTC | CASSLGQNYGYTF
TRBJ1-2 | TRBV5-4 | TRBD1 | TGTGCCAGCAGCTCGAGGACAGGGGCTGGCTACACCTTC | CASSSRTGAGYTF
TRBJ1-1 | TRBV20-1 | - | TGCAGTAGACAGAGGAACACTGAAGCTTTCTTT | CSRQRNTEAFF
TRBJ2-6 | TRBV4-1 | - | TGCGCCAGCAGCCAAGATTTTAGCTCTGGGGCCAACGTCCTGACTTTC | CASSQDFSSGANVLTF
TRBJ2-1 | TRBV19 | TRBD2 | TGTGCCAGTAGGGCTAGCGGGAGGTTTAATGAGCAGTTCTTC | CASRASGRFNEQFF
TRBJ2-1 | TRBV2 | TRBD2 | TGTGCCAGCAGTCGAGTGGCTAGCGGGACCTCTGGGTTACGGGACAATGAGCAGTTCTTC | CASSRVASGTSGLRDNEQFF
TRBJ1-1 | TRBV4-3 | - | TGCGCCAGCAGCCACATCGAGGGAACTTATGAAGCTTTCTTT | CASSHIEGTYEAFF
TRBJ2-3 | TRBV18 | TRBD1 | TGTGCCAGCTCACCAGGGACAGGGGGCGCAGATACGCAGTATTTT | CASSPGTGGADTQYF
TRBJ2-5 | TRBV29-1 | - | TGCAGCGTTGTACATAAACAAGAGACCCAGTACTTC | CSVVHKQETQYF
TRBJ1-2 | TRBV5-5 | - | TGTGCCAGCAGCTCTGACATCTCTAACTATGGCTACACCTTC | CASSSDISNYGYTF
TRBJ1-1 | TRBV4-3 | - | TGCGCCAGCAGCCACGGCCAAGTAGAGGTGGGAGCTTTCTTT | CASSHGQVEVGAFF
TRBJ1-1 | TRBV27 | - | TGTGCCAGCAGTTTACAGGGGAACACTGAAGCTTTCTTT | CASSLQGNTEAFF
TRBJ2-7 | TRBV6-6 | - | TGTGCCAGCAAAGACTATGGGGAGGTCTACGAGCAGTACTTC | CASKDYGEVYEQYF
TRBJ2-2 | TRBV5-4 | TRBD2 | TGTGCCAGCAGGGGGACTAGCGGGGGGATGAACACCGGGGAGCTGTTTTTT | CASRGTSGGMNTGELFF